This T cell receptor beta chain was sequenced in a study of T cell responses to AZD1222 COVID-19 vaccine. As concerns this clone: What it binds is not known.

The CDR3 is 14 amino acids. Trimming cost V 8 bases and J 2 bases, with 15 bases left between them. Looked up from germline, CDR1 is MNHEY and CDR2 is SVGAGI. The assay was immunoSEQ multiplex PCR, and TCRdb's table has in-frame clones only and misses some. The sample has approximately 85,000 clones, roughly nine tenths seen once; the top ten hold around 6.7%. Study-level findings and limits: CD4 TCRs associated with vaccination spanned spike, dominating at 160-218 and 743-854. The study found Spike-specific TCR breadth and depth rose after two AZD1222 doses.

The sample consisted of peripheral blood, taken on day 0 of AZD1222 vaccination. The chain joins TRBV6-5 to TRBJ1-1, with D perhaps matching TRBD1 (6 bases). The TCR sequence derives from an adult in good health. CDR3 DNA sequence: TGTGCCAGCGGGGGCAGGGTCCCAAACACTGAAGCTTTCTTT. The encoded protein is CASGGRVPNTEAFF.